Each of the 23 T cell receptor beta chains below was sequenced from the same sample in a study of blood T cells in healthy people across ages (dated by TCRdb to the mid-2010s). Library preparation employed 5' RACE. Instrument on record: Illumina HiSeq 2500. A second PCR of roughly 6 to 11 cycles was run with a J-beta primer mix and a sample-barcoded 5' primer. Through fastp at Q25 and MiXCR, TCRdb rebuilt clones from the public reads, retaining in-frame beta chains. Each entry merges the rows of one CDR3 protein and shows their most common DNA and genes. The sample data list around 990,000 distinct CDR3 sequences, and approximately 25% of these were observed just once. The biggest ten clones account for approximately 0.7% of the sample. This same sample was also taken into another study, of T cells of mothers and their children.

The sample taken for sequencing was blood. All receptors come from a girl aged 2 to 9 in good health.

The V gene is TRBV27, the J gene TRBJ1-6; D is uncertain. Per germline, CDR1 MNHEY and CDR2 SMNVEV (reference sequence). The CDR3 length is 13 residues. The germline V and J ends were trimmed by 4 bases and 10 bases, with 11 bases remaining between them. CDR3 sequence (DNA): TGTGCCAGCAGTTATGGGGATATATCACCCCTCCACTTT. It codes for CASSYGDISPLHF.

This clonotype appeared a few times. A junction boundary mismatches the germline segment, possibly from a read error. The J gene is TRBJ2-5, the V gene TRBV20-1, with D possibly matching TRBD1 (6 bases). Germline-derived CDR1 and CDR2 are DFQATT and SNEGSKA (reference sequence). The CDR3 totals 15 residues. For the CDR3, the DNA is TGCAGTGCTAGGGACAGCAGCACGCAACGAGAGACCCAGCACTTC. Residues: CSARDSSTQRETQHF.

The chain is built from TRBV6-2 or TRBV6-3 and TRBJ1-5, with unresolved D. There are 11 residues in the CDR3. Germline V lookup: CDR1 MNHEY, CDR2 SVGEGT. Trimming removed 5 bases at V and 9 bases at J, with 8 bases between. CDR3 amino acids: CASSDGRPQHF. The CDR3 DNA sequence: TGTGCCAGCAGTGACGGACGGCCCCAGCATTTT.

The J gene is TRBJ2-2, the V gene TRBV11-1; 9 bases line up with TRBD2. V gave up 4 bases and J gave up 6 bases; unmatched junction bases: 12. Germline CDR1 and CDR2: SGHAT and FQDESV (reference sequence). This CDR3 has 17 residues. The CDR3 DNA sequence: TGTGCCAGCAGCTCGTATCTGACCGGGACTAGCCCCGGGGAGCTGTTTTTT. Translation gives CASSSYLTGTSPGELFF. Together with reference TRBV11-1 and TRBJ2-2, the CDR3 gives the full variable domain: EAEVAQSPRYKITEKSQAVAFWCDPISGHATLYWYRQILGQGPELLVQFQDESVVDDSQLPKDRFSAERLKGVDSTLKIQPAELGDSAMYLCASSSYLTGTSPGELFFGEGSRLTVL.

The V and J genes are TRBV7-2 and TRBJ2-5, with 12 bases that match TRBD2. The DNA end is more similar to TRBJ2-1, so the J call may be wrong. The CDR3 is made up of 16 amino acids. Germline CDR1 is SGHTA and CDR2 is FQGNSA. CDR3: CASSARTSGVGNEQFF. The CDR3 coding sequence is TGTGCCAGCAGCGCAAGGACTAGCGGGGTGGGCAATGAGCAGTTCTTC.

The CDR3 nucleotides read TGCAGCGTTGAACCCCTCTGGAGCTCCTACAATGAGCAGTTCTTC. It yields the protein CSVEPLWSSYNEQFF. V usage is TRBV29-1 and J usage is TRBJ2-1; D gene unclear. In germline, CDR1 is SQVTM, CDR2 ANQGSEA. This CDR3 is 15 amino acids long. Trimming took 2 bases from V and 0 from J, leaving 11 bases between them.

The gene calls are TRBV6-1 and TRBJ1-4; 9 nucleotides align to TRBD1. CDR1 is MNHNS, CDR2 SASEGT, per germline. The junction had 14 bases not matched to a gene; V was cut back by 5 bases and J by 7 bases. The CDR3 runs 17 residues. The CDR3 protein is CASSQIFGDRDGEKLFF. CDR3 DNA: TGTGCCAGCAGTCAAATCTTTGGGGACAGGGATGGTGAAAAACTGTTTTTT.

This rearrangement joins TRBV24-1 to TRBJ1-2, with a weak D call TRBD1 (5 bases). The CDR3 totals 15 residues. V was trimmed by 3 bases and J by 4 bases, leaving 14 bases between them. Germline CDR1 is KGHDR and CDR2 is SFDVKD. This CDR3 reads CATSDQGGETYGYTF. The CDR3 DNA sequence: TGTGCCACCAGTGATCAGGGAGGGGAGACCTATGGCTACACCTTC.

This clonotype came up a few times. The CDR3 spells CASSLGGATASEKLFF. DNA of the CDR3: TGCGCCAGCAGCTTGGGGGGGGCGACAGCTTCTGAAAAACTGTTTTTT. V gene TRBV5-1 combines with J gene TRBJ1-4, with a possible D match to TRBD1 (6 bases). This CDR3 spans 16 amino acids. Trimming shortened V by 0 bases and J by 7 bases, and 16 bases separated the two germline ends. Germline-derived CDR1 and CDR2 are SGHRS and YFSETQ.

The gene calls are TRBV7-2 and TRBJ1-5; D uncertain. CDR3 length: 13 amino acids. CDR1 is SGHTA and CDR2 is FQGNSA in the germline V gene. The V end was cut by 4 bases, the J end by 5 bases, with 9 bases between. As DNA, the CDR3 is TGTGCCAGCAGCTATGGGTTGGATCAGCCCCAGCATTTT. Protein sequence: CASSYGLDQPQHF.

This chain joins TRBV29-1 and TRBJ2-3, with TRBD2 as a possible D gene (7 bases). The CDR3 extends over 15 amino acids. The V end lost 7 bases, the J end lost 2 bases, and 19 bases lay between the germline ends. Germline V gene data show CDR1 as SQVTM and CDR2 as ANQGSEA. The CDR3 nucleotides are TGCAGCGCCTCTGGGGGGGCCTGGTACACAGATACGCAGTATTTT. It yields the protein CSASGGAWYTDTQYF.

The gene calls are TRBV12-3 or TRBV12-4 and TRBJ1-1; 8 bases are a match to TRBD1. The CDR3 extends over 14 amino acids. Trimming cost V 1 base and J 7 bases; bases outside gene matches: 5. The CDR3 sequence: CASSLGLQGGEAFF. CDR3 coding DNA: TGTGCCAGCAGTTTAGGTCTACAGGGGGGTGAAGCTTTCTTT.

The chain joins TRBV12-5 to TRBJ2-1; no firm D call. The DNA end is more similar to TRBJ2-7, so the J call may be wrong. This CDR3 is built from 14 residues. The germline CDR1 and CDR2 sequences are LGHNT and FRNRAP. The CDR3 bases are TGTGCTAGTGGTGTAGCACCACCTTTGAACGAGCAGTACTTC. Its translation is CASGVAPPLNEQYF.

The V gene is TRBV27, the J gene TRBJ2-7; D not resolved. This CDR3 contains 13 residues. Germline CDR1 and CDR2: MNHEY and SMNVEV (reference sequence). V was shortened by 3 bases and J by 6 bases, with 12 bases between the two germline ends. The CDR3, as DNA: TGTGCCAGCAGTTTCGGTGGGCGCCGCGAGCAGTACTTC. It codes for CASSFGGRREQYF.

The V call is TRBV12-3 or TRBV12-4, the J call TRBJ1-3; D is undetermined. The CDR3 covers 11 residues. V lost 6 bases to trimming and J lost 8 bases, with 8 bases between them. CDR3 nucleotide sequence: TGTGCCAGCAGCGAATCGGACACCATATATTTT. Translated: CASSESDTIYF.

This sequence joins TRBV6-2 or TRBV6-3 and TRBJ2-1, with TRBD1 matching 7 bases. Germline loops: CDR1 MNHEY, CDR2 SVGEGT. After removal of 2 bases from V and 1 base from J, the junction contained 11 bases not matched to a gene. The CDR3 sequence is 18 residues long. The CDR3, as DNA: TGTGCCAGCAGTTACCCTACTGAAGACAGGGAGTCCTACAATGAGCAGTTCTTC. Translated: CASSYPTEDRESYNEQFF.

In this sample, this clonotype turned up a few times. The rearrangement links TRBV29-1 to TRBJ2-7; D could derive from TRBD1 or TRBD2 (5 bases each). CDR3 length: 12 amino acids. Trimming removed 7 bases from V and 3 bases from J, with 13 bases in between. CDR1 and CDR2 (germline): SQVTM, ANQGSEA. CDR3 in amino acids: CSAGLGGYEQYF. The CDR3 bases are TGCAGCGCCGGCCTTGGGGGCTACGAGCAGTACTTC.

V and J are TRBV27 and TRBJ2-1; D may be TRBD2 (5 bases). CDR3 length: 15 residues. Germline lookup yields CDR1 MNHEY and CDR2 SMNVEV (reference sequence). The V end was cut by 10 bases, the J end by 1 base, with 17 bases between. The DNA of the CDR3 is TGTGCCACCGAGATAGCGAGAGGTTCCTACAATGAGCAGTTCTTC. Translating gives CATEIARGSYNEQFF.

V gene TRBV6-4 combines with J gene TRBJ2-7, with D possibly being TRBD1 or TRBD2 (5 bases each). Germline assignment: CDR1 MRHNA and CDR2 SNTAGT. V was pared by 6 bases and J by 5 bases, with 20 bases between. The CDR3 is 15 amino acids. The CDR3 DNA reads as TGTGCCAGCAGAAACGGGGCACCTGAGGGTCACGAGCAGTACTTC. This sequence encodes CASRNGAPEGHEQYF.

The chain couples TRBV10-3 to TRBJ1-6; D ambiguous. The germline V gene has CDR1 ENHRY and CDR2 SYGVKD. The CDR3 covers 16 residues. The germline V and J ends were trimmed by 3 bases and 1 base, with 10 bases remaining between them. This CDR3 is CAISDQEGSYNSPLHF. CDR3 nucleotides: TGTGCCATCAGTGATCAGGAGGGATCCTATAATTCACCCCTCCACTTT.

The chain uses TRBV12-3 or TRBV12-4 and TRBJ2-7; tentative D call: TRBD1 (5 bases). V gave up 1 base and J gave up 0 bases, with 10 bases separating them. The CDR3 sequence is 15 residues long. The CDR3: CASSLGSDSSYEQYF. Here the CDR3 DNA reads TGTGCCAGCAGTTTAGGGTCCGACAGCTCCTACGAGCAGTACTTC.

The gene calls are TRBV27 and TRBJ2-5; D may be TRBD1 or TRBD2 (5 bases each). The CDR3 consists of 14 residues. Germline V gene sequence: CDR1 MNHEY, CDR2 SMNVEV (reference sequence). Trimming cost V 6 bases and J 4 bases, with 15 bases left between them. CDR3 loop: CASRKRDLVETQYF. Here the CDR3 DNA reads TGTGCCAGCAGAAAACGGGACCTCGTAGAGACCCAGTACTTC.

The rearrangement links TRBV3-1 to TRBJ1-2, with D maybe TRBD1 (5 bases). Between the trimmed V and J ends, which lost 6 bases and 4 bases, there was a span of 12 bases. CDR1 and CDR2 (germline): LGHDT, YNNKEL (reference sequence). The CDR3 is 13 amino acids. The CDR3, as DNA: TGTGCCAGCAGGATTAGGGGCACCTATGGCTACACCTTC. Amino acid sequence: CASRIRGTYGYTF. The variable domain in full, with the rest retrieved from reference TRBV3-1 and TRBJ1-2, is DTAVSQTPKYLVTQMGNDKSIKCEQNLGHDTMYWYKQDSKKFLKIMFSYNNKELIINETVPNRFSPKSPDKAHLNLHINSLELGDSAVYFCASRIRGTYGYTFGSGTRLTVV.